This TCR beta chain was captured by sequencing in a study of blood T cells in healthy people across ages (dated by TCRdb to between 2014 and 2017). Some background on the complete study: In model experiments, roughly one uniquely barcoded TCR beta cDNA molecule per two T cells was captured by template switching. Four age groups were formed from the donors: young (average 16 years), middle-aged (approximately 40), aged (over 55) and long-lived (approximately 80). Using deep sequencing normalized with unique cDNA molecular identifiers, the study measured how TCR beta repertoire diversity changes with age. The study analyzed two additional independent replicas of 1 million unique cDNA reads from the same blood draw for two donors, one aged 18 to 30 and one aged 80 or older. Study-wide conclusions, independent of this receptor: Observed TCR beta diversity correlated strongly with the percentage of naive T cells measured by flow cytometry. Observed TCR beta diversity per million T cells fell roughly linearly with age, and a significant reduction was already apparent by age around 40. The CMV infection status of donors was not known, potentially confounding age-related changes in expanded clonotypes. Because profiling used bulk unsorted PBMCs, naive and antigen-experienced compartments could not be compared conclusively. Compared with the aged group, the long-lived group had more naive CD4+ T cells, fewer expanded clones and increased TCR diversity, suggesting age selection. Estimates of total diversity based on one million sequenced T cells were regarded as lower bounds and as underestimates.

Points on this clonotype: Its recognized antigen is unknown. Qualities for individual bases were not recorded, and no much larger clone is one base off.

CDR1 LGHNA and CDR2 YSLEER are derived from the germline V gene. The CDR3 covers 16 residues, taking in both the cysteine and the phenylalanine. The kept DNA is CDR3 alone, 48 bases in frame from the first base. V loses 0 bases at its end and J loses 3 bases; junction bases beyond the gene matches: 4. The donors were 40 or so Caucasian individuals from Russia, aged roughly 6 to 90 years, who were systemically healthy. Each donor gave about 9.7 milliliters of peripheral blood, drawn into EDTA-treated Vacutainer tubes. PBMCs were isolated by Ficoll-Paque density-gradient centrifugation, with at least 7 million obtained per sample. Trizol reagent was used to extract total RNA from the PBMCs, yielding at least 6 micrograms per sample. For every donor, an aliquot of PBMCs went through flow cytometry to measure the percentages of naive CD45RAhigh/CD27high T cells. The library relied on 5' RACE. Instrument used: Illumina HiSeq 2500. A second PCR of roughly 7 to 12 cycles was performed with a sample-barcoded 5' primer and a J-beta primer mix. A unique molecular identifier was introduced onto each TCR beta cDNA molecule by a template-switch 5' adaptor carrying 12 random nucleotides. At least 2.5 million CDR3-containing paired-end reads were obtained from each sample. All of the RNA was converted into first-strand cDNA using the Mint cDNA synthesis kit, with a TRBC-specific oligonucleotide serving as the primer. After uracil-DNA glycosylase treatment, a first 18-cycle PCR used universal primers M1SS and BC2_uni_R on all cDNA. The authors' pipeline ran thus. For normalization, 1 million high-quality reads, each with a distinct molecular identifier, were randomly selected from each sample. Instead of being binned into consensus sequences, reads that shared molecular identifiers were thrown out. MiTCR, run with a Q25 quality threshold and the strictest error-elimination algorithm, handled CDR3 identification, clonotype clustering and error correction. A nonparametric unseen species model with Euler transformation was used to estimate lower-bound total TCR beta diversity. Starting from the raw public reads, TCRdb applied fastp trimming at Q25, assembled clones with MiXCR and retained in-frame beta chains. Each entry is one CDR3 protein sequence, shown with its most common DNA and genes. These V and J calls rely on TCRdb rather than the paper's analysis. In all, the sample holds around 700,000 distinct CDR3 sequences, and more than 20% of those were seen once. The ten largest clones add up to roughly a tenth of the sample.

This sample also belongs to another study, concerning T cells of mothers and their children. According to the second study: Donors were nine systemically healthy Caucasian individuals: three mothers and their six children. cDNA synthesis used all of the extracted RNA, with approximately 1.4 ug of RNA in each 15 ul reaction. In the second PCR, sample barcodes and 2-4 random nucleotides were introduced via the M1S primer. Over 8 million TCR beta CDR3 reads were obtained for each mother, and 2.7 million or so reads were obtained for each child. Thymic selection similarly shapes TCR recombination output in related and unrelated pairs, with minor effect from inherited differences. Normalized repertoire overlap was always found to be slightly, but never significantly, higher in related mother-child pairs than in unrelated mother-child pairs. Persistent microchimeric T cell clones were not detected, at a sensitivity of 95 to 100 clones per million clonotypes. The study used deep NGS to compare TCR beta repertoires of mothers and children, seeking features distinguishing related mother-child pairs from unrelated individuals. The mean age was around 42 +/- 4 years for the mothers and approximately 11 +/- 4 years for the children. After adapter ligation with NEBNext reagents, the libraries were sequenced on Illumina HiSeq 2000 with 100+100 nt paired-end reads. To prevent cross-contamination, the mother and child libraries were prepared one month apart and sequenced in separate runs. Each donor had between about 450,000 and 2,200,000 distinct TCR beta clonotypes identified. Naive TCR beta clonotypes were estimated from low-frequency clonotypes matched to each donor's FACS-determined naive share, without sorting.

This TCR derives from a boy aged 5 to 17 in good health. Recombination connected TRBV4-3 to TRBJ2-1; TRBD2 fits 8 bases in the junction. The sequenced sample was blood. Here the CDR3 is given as CASSQDGGGYYNEQFF. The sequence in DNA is TGCGCCAGCAGCCAAGATGGCGGGGGGTACTACAATGAGCAGTTCTTC.